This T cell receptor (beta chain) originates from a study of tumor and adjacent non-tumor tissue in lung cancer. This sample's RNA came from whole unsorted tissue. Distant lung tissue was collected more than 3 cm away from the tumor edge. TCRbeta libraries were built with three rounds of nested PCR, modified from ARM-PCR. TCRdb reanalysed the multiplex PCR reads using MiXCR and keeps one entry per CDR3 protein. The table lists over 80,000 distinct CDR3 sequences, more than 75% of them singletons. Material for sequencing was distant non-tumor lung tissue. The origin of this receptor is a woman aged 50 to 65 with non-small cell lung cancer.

The CDR3 is CASNTGGGYEQYF. CDR3 bases: TGTGCCAGCAATACCGGGGGGGGATACGAGCAGTACTTC. The V gene is TRBV6-1, the J gene TRBJ2-7, with 8 bases that match TRBD2. The CDR3 is made up of 13 amino acids. V shed 7 bases and J 4 bases; nucleotides not matched to a gene: 6. Germline V lookup: CDR1 MNHNS, CDR2 SASEGT.